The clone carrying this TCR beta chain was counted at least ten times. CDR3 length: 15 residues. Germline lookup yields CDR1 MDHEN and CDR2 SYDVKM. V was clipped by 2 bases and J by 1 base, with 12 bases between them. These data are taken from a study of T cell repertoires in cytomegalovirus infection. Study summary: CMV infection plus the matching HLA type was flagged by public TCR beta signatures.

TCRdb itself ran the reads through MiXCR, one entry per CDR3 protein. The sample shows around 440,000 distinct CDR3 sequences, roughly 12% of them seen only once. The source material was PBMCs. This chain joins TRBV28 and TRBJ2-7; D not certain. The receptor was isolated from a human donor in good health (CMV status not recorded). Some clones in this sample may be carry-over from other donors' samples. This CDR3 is CASSLHLGTSYEQYF. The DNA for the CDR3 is TGTGCCAGCAGTTTACATCTAGGAACTTCCTACGAGCAGTACTTC.